The TCR beta chain described here comes from a study of beta chain features in type 1 diabetes. Study details: The patients were much like the healthy donors in age, gender and cell yields. Study observations and caveats: Naive, central memory and Treg TCRB repertoires appeared more alike in patients than in healthy donors. Across all four CD4+ subsets, people with type 1 diabetes showed modestly shorter TCRB CDR3s.

After removal of 1 base from V and 4 bases from J, the junction contained 3 bases not matched to a gene. The CDR3 totals 14 residues. Germline CDR1 and CDR2: SGHRS and YFSETQ. Of note for this clone: What it recognizes is unknown.

Reverse transcribing all isolated RNA meant expressed TCRB transcripts were sequenced. Clones were sequenced by immunoSEQ multiplex PCR, and TCRdb holds only the in-frame ones, with some missing. The repertoire holds 110,000 or so clones, with roughly 43% as singletons. Purity exceeded 95% in all sorted populations. The clonotype comes from a young woman in good health. The chain employs TRBV5-1 and TRBJ2-3; 7 bases match TRBD1. Input material: stem cell memory CD4+ T cells from blood. CDR3 in DNA: TGCGCCAGCAGCTTGACGACAGGGCCAGATACGCAGTATTTT. It yields the protein CASSLTTGPDTQYF. Drawing the rest from reference TRBV5-1 and TRBJ2-3, the complete variable domain is KAGVTQTPRYLIKTRGQQVTLSCSPISGHRSVSWYQQTPGQGLQFLFEYFSETQRNKGNFPGRFSGRQFSNSRSEMNVSTLELGDSALYLCASSLTTGPDTQYFGPGTRLTVL.